The rows below give T cell receptor beta chains drawn from one sample of a study of cytomegalovirus exposure and HLA in healthy donors. Assay: immunoSEQ multiplex PCR; the TCRdb copy retains only in-frame clones and omits some. This sample has over 150,000 clones, with approximately 77% found just once. Sequences were obtained from PBMCs. These receptors all stem from a male donor in good health and CMV-seropositive. The CDR3 runs from the conserved cysteine through the conserved F or W. D genes are given only for firm matches. A row's size may be missing; if present it is once, few, many or a size class.

V gene	clone size	D gene	J gene	CDR3 DNA	CDR3 protein
TRBV6-1	.	TRBD1	TRBJ2-7	TGTGCCAGCAGGGGATCGGGACAGGGCTTTCACGAGCAGTACTTC	CASRGSGQGFHEQYF
TRBV9	.	TRBD1	TRBJ2-7	TGTGCCAGCAGCAGGGTGGGGACAGACTCCTACGAGCAGTACTTC	CASSRVGTDSYEQYF
TRBV11-2	.	TRBD2	TRBJ2-5	TGTGCCAGCAGCTTACTAGCGGGGAACGGGGAGACCCAGTACTTC	CASSLLAGNGETQYF
TRBV4-1	few	.	TRBJ1-4	TGCGCCAGCAGCCAAGATGCGGGGGTAACGGCAACTAATGAAAAACTGTTTTTT	CASSQDAGVTATNEKLFF
TRBV4-2	.	.	TRBJ2-7	TGTGCCAGCAGCCCCCGGCCGGGTCTCTCCTACGAGCAGTACTTC	CASSPRPGLSYEQYF
TRBV19	.	TRBD2	TRBJ2-2	TGTGCCAGTAGTATGCGGCTAGCGGCGAACACCGGGGAGCTGTTTTTT	CASSMRLAANTGELFF
TRBV27	.	.	TRBJ2-7	TGTGCCAGCTCGGTCGCGCACTCCTACGAGCAGTACTTC	CASSVAHSYEQYF
TRBV11-2	.	TRBD1	TRBJ1-1	TGTGCCAGCAGCCCAGGGGGCTTAGGATCTGAAGCTTTCTTT	CASSPGGLGSEAFF
TRBV5-6	.	.	TRBJ1-2	TGTGCCAGCAGCTTAGACAGGTATCTTAACTATGGCTACACCTTC	CASSLDRYLNYGYTF
TRBV21-1	.	.	TRBJ1-4	TGTGCCAGCAGCAAACCTGAGCCCGATCGACAGCCGAATGAAAAACTGTTTTTT	CASSKPEPDRQPNEKLFF
TRBV7-9	.	TRBD1	TRBJ2-7	TGTGCCAGCAGCGGAGACAGGGGCTACGAGCAGTACTTC	CASSGDRGYEQYF
TRBV19	.	TRBD2	TRBJ2-3	TGTGCCAGTATGGCTGTCGGGGGGAGAGCGGCAGATACGCAGTATTTT	CASMAVGGRAADTQYF
TRBV9	once	TRBD1	TRBJ2-7	TGTGCCAGCAGCGGCCCGGGACAGGGGAACGAGCAGTACTTC	CASSGPGQGNEQYF
TRBV25-1	.	TRBD2	TRBJ2-3	TGTGCCAGCAGTGGACCGGGACTAGTCTCAGATACGCAGTATTTT	CASSGPGLVSDTQYF
TRBV7-9	.	TRBD1	TRBJ2-7	TGTGCCAGCAGCCCCGGGACAGGGGGCAGTCACGAGCAGTACTTC	CASSPGTGGSHEQYF
TRBV6-1	.	TRBD1	TRBJ2-2	TGTGCCAGCAAAGAGGGGCAGGGGGACACCGGGGAGCTGTTTTTT	CASKEGQGDTGELFF
TRBV7-2	few	TRBD2	TRBJ2-2	TGTGCGTGGCTAGCGGGACCTGCGAACACCGGGGAGCTGTTTTTT	CAWLAGPANTGELFF
TRBV27	.	.	TRBJ2-1	TGTGCCAGCAGTTTATTATCAGGGGAAGGGGAATACTACAATGAGCAGTTCTTC	CASSLLSGEGEYYNEQFF
TRBV12-2	.	.	TRBJ2-2	TGTGCAAGTCGCTCCTGCCGGGACTTCAACACCGGGGAGCTGTTTTTT	CASRSCRDFNTGELFF
TRBV5-1	once	.	TRBJ2-5	TGCGCCAGCAGCTTAGCACAGCTTCCTCAAGAGACCCAGTACTTC	CASSLAQLPQETQYF
TRBV6-6	few	.	TRBJ1-5	TGTGCCAGCAGCTATTCCTCGAATCAGCCCCAGCATTTT	CASSYSSNQPQHF
TRBV11-1	once	TRBD1	TRBJ2-5	TGTGCCAGCAGCTTAGGCTCGGGACAGATCCTGCAGACCCAGTACTTC	CASSLGSGQILQTQYF
TRBV5-1	.	TRBD1	TRBJ2-1	TGCGCCAGCAGCTTGGCACAGGGGGACAATGAGCAGTTCTTC	CASSLAQGDNEQFF
TRBV5-1	.	TRBD1	TRBJ2-7	TGCGCCAGCAGCTTCCAAACAGGGGCCTACGAGCAGTACTTC	CASSFQTGAYEQYF
TRBV21-1	.	.	TRBJ1-2	TGTGCCAGCAGCTTCCAAAGGAGACAGGGCCCTTATGGCTACACCTTC	CASSFQRRQGPYGYTF
TRBV28	once	.	TRBJ1-5	TGTGCCAGCAGCTTAGTGGGGGGGAGCAATCAGCCCCAGCATTTT	CASSLVGGSNQPQHF
TRBV2	.	.	TRBJ1-6	TGTGCCAGCAGTCATCCTCGGGATAATTCACCCCTCCACTTT	CASSHPRDNSPLHF
TRBV15	.	TRBD1	TRBJ2-7	TGTGCCACCAGCATAAACAGGGGCATTAAAACGGACGAGCAGTACTTC	CATSINRGIKTDEQYF